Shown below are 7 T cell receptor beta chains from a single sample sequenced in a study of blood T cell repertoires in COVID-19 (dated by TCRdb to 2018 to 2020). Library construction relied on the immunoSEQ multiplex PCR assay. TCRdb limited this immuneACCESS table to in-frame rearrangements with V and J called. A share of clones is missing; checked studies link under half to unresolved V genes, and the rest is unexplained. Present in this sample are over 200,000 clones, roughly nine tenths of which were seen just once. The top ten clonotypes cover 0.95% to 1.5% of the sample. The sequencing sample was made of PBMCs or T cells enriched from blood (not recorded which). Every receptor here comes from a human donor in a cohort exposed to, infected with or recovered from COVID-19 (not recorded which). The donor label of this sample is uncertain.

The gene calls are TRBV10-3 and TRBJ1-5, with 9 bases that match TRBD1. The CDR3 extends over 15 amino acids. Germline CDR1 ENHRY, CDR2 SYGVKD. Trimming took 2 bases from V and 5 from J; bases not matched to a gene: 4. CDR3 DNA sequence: TGTGCCATCAGTGAGACGGGGACAGGGTATCAGCCCCAGCATTTT. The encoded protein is CAISETGTGYQPQHF.

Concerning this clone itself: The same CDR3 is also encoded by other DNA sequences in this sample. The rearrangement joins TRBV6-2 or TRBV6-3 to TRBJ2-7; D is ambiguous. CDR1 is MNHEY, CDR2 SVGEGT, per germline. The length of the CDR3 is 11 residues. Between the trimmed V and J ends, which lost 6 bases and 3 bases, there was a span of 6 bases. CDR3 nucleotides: TGTGCCAGCAGCCCCCTCTACGAGCAGTACTTC. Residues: CASSPLYEQYF.

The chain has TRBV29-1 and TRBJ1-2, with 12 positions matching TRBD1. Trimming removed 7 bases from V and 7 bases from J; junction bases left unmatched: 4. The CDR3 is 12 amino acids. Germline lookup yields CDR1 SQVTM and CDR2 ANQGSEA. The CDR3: CSGGTGGRGYTF. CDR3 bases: TGCAGCGGTGGGACAGGGGGCCGTGGCTACACCTTC.

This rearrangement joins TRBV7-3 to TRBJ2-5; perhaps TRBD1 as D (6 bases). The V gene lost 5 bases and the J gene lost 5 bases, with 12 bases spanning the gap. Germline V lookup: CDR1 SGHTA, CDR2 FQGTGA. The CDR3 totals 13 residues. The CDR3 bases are TGTGCCAGCAGCCCATGGGGGCGGGAGACCCAGTACTTC. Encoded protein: CASSPWGRETQYF.

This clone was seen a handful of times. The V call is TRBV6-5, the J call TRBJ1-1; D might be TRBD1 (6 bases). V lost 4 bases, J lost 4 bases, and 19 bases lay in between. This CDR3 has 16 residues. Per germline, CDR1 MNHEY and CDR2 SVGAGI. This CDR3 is CASSWLSGRGGTEAFF. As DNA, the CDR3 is TGTGCCAGCAGTTGGCTGTCAGGGAGGGGGGGCACTGAAGCTTTCTTT.

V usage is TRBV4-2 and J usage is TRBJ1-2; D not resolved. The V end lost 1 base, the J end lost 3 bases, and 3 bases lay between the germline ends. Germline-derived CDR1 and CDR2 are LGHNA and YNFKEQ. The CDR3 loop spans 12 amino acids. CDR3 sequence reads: CASSQADYGYTF. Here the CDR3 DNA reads TGTGCCAGCAGCCAAGCAGACTATGGCTACACCTTC.

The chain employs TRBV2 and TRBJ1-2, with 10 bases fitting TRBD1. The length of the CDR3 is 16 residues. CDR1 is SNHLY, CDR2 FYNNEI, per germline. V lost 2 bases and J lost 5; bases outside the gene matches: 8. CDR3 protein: CASSERRQGAGYGYTF. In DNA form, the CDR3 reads TGTGCCAGCAGTGAAAGACGACAGGGGGCTGGGTATGGCTACACCTTC.